These 18 T cell receptor beta chains originate from one sample sequenced in a study of human T cells and chemical hapten exposure. Time point reported: patch test 1, 2 weeks after DPC sensitization. Documented treatment: therapeutic diphenylcyclopropenone sensitization with weekly scalp DPC. One entry per CDR3 protein results from TCRdb running MiXCR on the RACE reads. This sample has under 450,000 distinct CDR3 sequences, with nearly 5% found just once. This specimen consisted of whole blood, obtained in connection with sensitization to the hapten diphenylcyclopropenone (DPC). The receptors originated from a woman aged 45 to 65 with alopecia areata. Some clones in this sample may be carry-over from other donors' samples.

This clonotype came up many times. The V call is TRBV18, the J call TRBJ2-5; no reliable D call. Trimming removed 0 bases from V and 2 bases from J, with 7 bases in between. CDR3 length: 14 residues. Germline V gene sequence: CDR1 KGHSH, CDR2 LQKENI. The CDR3 protein is CASSPPILQETQYF. The CDR3 nucleotides are TGTGCCAGCTCACCACCGATCCTTCAAGAGACCCAGTACTTC.

This rearrangement joins TRBV7-8 to TRBJ2-3; D is perhaps TRBD1 (6 bases). V dropped 5 bases and J dropped 0 bases, with 18 bases sitting between them. The CDR3 totals 17 residues. Germline CDR1 and CDR2: SGHVS and FQNEAQ. CDR3 in amino acids: CASSIGPGHPSTDTQYF. DNA of the CDR3: TGTGCCAGCAGCATAGGGCCGGGACACCCAAGCACAGATACGCAGTATTTT.

This clonotype was recorded many times. The rearrangement links TRBV7-9 to TRBJ2-3; 7 positions match TRBD1. V shed 11 bases and J 2 bases; nucleotides not matched to a gene: 4. CDR1 and CDR2 from the germline V gene are SEHNR and FQNEAQ (reference sequence). The CDR3 contains 12 residues. The CDR3 here is CAGDRATDTQYF. CDR3 coding DNA: TGTGCCGGCGACAGGGCCACAGATACGCAGTATTTT.

This chain links TRBV5-1 with TRBJ1-4; D may be TRBD1 (5 bases). Germline loops: CDR1 SGHRS, CDR2 YFSETQ. The ends were cut back, 2 bases at V and 4 bases at J, with 18 bases in the middle. The CDR3 consists of 17 residues. The CDR3 nucleotides are TGCGCCAGCAGCTTATCGGGACCTATAAAGCTTAATGAAAAACTGTTTTTT. Its translation is CASSLSGPIKLNEKLFF. Based on the CDR3 plus reference TRBV5-1 and TRBJ1-4, the full variable domain is KAGVTQTPRYLIKTRGQQVTLSCSPISGHRSVSWYQQTPGQGLQFLFEYFSETQRNKGNFPGRFSGRQFSNSRSEMNVSTLELGDSALYLCASSLSGPIKLNEKLFFGSGTQLSVL.

The V gene is TRBV11-1, the J gene TRBJ2-7; the match to TRBD1 covers 9 bases. With V trimmed by 4 bases and J by 4 bases, 8 bases remained unmatched. CDR1 and CDR2 (germline): SGHAT, FQDESV (reference sequence). CDR3 length: 15 amino acids. For the CDR3, the DNA is TGTGCCAGCAGCTGGGACAGGGCAATTGGGTACGAGCAGTACTTC. Residues: CASSWDRAIGYEQYF.

A few counts support this clonotype. The chain has TRBV12-3 or TRBV12-4 and TRBJ1-3; D gene uncertain. Trimming removed 9 bases from V and 0 bases from J, with 12 bases in between. The CDR3 consists of 14 residues. The CDR3 loop reads CASRALSSGNTIYF. CDR3 sequence (DNA): TGTGCCAGTCGGGCCCTGAGCTCTGGAAACACCATATATTTT.

The chain joins TRBV29-1 to TRBJ1-2; no definite D call. Germline V gives CDR1 SQVTM, CDR2 ANQGSEA. This CDR3 is built from 13 residues. The ends were cut back, 8 bases at V and 0 bases at J, with 13 bases in the middle. The CDR3 sequence is CSFLGGSNYGYTF. In DNA, the CDR3 is TGCAGCTTTCTCGGAGGGTCTAACTATGGCTACACCTTC.

The chain combines TRBV6-1 with TRBJ1-2, with 9 bases matching TRBD1. This CDR3 contains 15 residues. V lost 9 bases to trimming and J lost 0 bases; unmatched junction nucleotides: 8. Germline V gives CDR1 MNHNS, CDR2 SASEGT. CDR3 sequence: CASRQGDPANYGYTF. CDR3 DNA sequence: TGTGCCAGTCGACAGGGGGATCCAGCTAACTATGGCTACACCTTC.

The chain couples TRBV2 to TRBJ1-5; maybe TRBD1 (5 bases). Germline CDR1 reads SNHLY; CDR2 reads FYNNEI. V was pared by 11 bases and J by 9 bases, with 20 bases between. The CDR3 contains 13 residues. The CDR3, as DNA: TGTGCCTCCTACAACTCCCCAGGGTCGCCCCAGCATTTT. This translates into CASYNSPGSPQHF.

Ten or more counts support this clonotype. The rearrangement links TRBV4-1 to TRBJ1-4; D perhaps matches TRBD1 (5 bases). Germline-derived CDR1 and CDR2 are MGHRA and YSYEKL. V gave up 0 bases and J gave up 3 bases, with 14 bases separating them. CDR3 length equals 17 residues. The CDR3 spells CASSQDGTSAPNEKLFF. In DNA, the CDR3 is TGCGCCAGCAGCCAAGATGGGACTTCGGCCCCTAATGAAAAACTGTTTTTT.

Ten or more counts support this clonotype. J is TRBJ1-1 and V is TRBV7-9, with 9 bases aligning to TRBD1. Germline V gene lookup returns CDR1 SEHNR and CDR2 FQNEAQ (reference sequence). V dropped 4 bases and J dropped 6; count of bases not matched to a gene: 6. The CDR3 is made up of 14 amino acids. The CDR3 sequence: CASSSPDRGPEAFF. CDR3 bases: TGTGCCAGCAGCTCGCCGGACAGGGGCCCTGAAGCTTTCTTT. Full variable domain (rest looked up from reference TRBV7-9 and TRBJ1-1): DTGVSQNPRHKITKRGQNVTFRCDPISEHNRLYWYRQTLGQGPEFLTYFQNEAQLEKSRLLSDRFSAERPKGSFSTLEIQRTEQGDSAMYLCASSSPDRGPEAFFGQGTRLTVV.

The rearrangement links TRBV12-3 or TRBV12-4 to TRBJ1-6; D perhaps matches TRBD1 (5 bases). Trimming removed 6 bases from V and 3 bases from J, with 15 bases in between. The CDR3 is 16 residues long. CDR3 DNA sequence: TGTGCCAGCAGGAGCGGGGGTTCGGTCTATAATTCACCCCTCCACTTT. Its translation is CASRSGGSVYNSPLHF.

This clonotype was seen a handful of times. The CDR3, as DNA: TGTGCCAGCAGTCAAACGGGGGCCCGCACAGATACGCAGTATTTT. As protein: CASSQTGARTDTQYF. J is TRBJ2-3 and V is TRBV3-1; perhaps D is TRBD1 or TRBD2 (6 bases each). CDR1 and CDR2 from the germline V gene are LGHDT and YNNKEL (reference sequence). The V end was cut by 6 bases, the J end by 1 base, with 14 bases between. The CDR3 extends over 15 amino acids.

In its sample, this clonotype was seen a few times. The rearrangement uses TRBV5-1 and TRBJ2-7; TRBD2 is a possible D gene (6 bases). CDR3 length equals 14 residues. V was clipped by 0 bases and J by 3 bases, with 10 bases between them. The germline V gene has CDR1 SGHRS and CDR2 YFSETQ. This CDR3 reads CASSLEQGGYEQYF. The CDR3 region has the DNA TGCGCCAGCAGCTTGGAGCAGGGAGGCTACGAGCAGTACTTC. The full variable domain, rest sourced from reference TRBV5-1 and TRBJ2-7, is KAGVTQTPRYLIKTRGQQVTLSCSPISGHRSVSWYQQTPGQGLQFLFEYFSETQRNKGNFPGRFSGRQFSNSRSEMNVSTLELGDSALYLCASSLEQGGYEQYFGPGTRLTVT.

This clonotype was picked up many times. This sequence joins TRBV7-9 and TRBJ2-1, with 9 bases fitting TRBD2. V lost 5 bases and J lost 2; bases outside the gene matches: 4. Germline CDR1 and CDR2: SEHNR and FQNEAQ (reference sequence). The CDR3 extends over 15 amino acids. The CDR3 DNA reads as TGTGCCAGCAGCAAAGCGGGGGGACCCTACAATGAGCAGTTCTTC. Its protein product is CASSKAGGPYNEQFF.

This clonotype was counted between two and nine times. J is TRBJ2-3 and V is TRBV12-3 or TRBV12-4, with TRBD1 identical over 9 bases. The CDR3 is made up of 17 amino acids. The trim removed 7 bases at V and 3 bases at J, leaving 14 bases unmatched. The CDR3 here is CASTPRPGGQGTDTQYF. In DNA form, the CDR3 reads TGTGCCAGCACCCCAAGACCGGGGGGACAGGGTACAGATACGCAGTATTTT.

In this sample, this clonotype turned up many times. The chain has TRBV6-6 and TRBJ1-5; 10 bases align to TRBD1. The V gene end was trimmed by 2 bases and the J gene end by 2 bases; junction bases not matched to a gene: 6. CDR3 length: 17 amino acids. In germline, CDR1 is MNHNY, CDR2 SVGAGI (reference sequence). The CDR3 DNA follows: TGTGCCAGCAGTTACCTAAGCGGACAGGGGGGCAATCAGCCCCAGCATTTT. As protein: CASSYLSGQGGNQPQHF.

Many counts were recorded for this clonotype. The rearrangement joins TRBV30 to TRBJ2-3, with D perhaps matching TRBD1 (5 bases). The CDR3 length is 12 residues. Looked up from germline, CDR1 is GTSNPN and CDR2 is SVGIG (reference sequence). With 5 bases removed from V and 2 bases from J, the gap between germline ends came to 8 bases. CDR3 DNA: TGTGCCTGGCAGGGCTCCACAGATACGCAGTATTTT. As protein: CAWQGSTDTQYF. The full variable domain, rest sourced from reference TRBV30 and TRBJ2-3, is SQTIHQWPATLVQPVGSPLSLECTVEGTSNPNLYWYRQAAGRGLQLLFYSVGIGQISSEVPQNLSASRPQDRQFILSSKKLLLSDSGFYLCAWQGSTDTQYFGPGTRLTVL.